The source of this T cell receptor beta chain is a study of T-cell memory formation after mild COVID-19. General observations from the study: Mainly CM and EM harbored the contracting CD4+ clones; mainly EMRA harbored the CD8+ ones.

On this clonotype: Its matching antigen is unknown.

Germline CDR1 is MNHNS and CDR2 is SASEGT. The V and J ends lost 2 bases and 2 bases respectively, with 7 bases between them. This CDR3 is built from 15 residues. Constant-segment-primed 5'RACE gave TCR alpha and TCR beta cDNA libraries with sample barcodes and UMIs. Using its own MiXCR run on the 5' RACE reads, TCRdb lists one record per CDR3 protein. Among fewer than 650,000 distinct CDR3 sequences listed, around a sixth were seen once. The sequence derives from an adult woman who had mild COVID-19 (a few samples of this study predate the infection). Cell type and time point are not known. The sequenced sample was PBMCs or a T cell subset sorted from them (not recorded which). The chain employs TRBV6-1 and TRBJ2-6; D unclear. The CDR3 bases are TGTGCCAGCAGTGAAAAGGCAACTGGGGCCAACGTCCTGACTTTC. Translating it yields CASSEKATGANVLTF.